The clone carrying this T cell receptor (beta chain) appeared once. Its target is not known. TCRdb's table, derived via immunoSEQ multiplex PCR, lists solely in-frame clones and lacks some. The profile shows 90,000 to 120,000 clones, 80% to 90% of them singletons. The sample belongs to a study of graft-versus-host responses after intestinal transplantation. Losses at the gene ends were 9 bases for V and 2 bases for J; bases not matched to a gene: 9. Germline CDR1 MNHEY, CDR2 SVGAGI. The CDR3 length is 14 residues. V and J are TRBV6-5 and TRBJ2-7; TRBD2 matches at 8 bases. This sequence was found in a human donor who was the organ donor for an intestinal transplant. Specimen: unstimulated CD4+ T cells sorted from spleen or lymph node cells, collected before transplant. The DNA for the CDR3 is TGTGCCAGGACCGGGACTAGTTTTACCTACGAGCAGTACTTC. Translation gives CARTGTSFTYEQYF.